A single count supports the clone carrying this T cell receptor beta chain. Original processing notes: Estimation of nucleated cell counts was performed using reference gene primer amplification. Produced via immunoSEQ multiplex PCR; TCRdb's table is partial and in-frame only. V, J and clone size reflect that table, while D and trimming were determined from the DNA. The repertoire includes about 230,000 clones, more than 75% of them detected once, and 9.5% to 13% sits in the top ten. Those enrolled in Seattle joined during active infection and were followed longitudinally afterward. The entry originates in a study of blood T cell repertoires in COVID-19. CDR3 length: 13 residues. Trimming took off 3 bases at V and 7 bases at J, with 10 bases between the two ends. Germline CDR1 and CDR2: SGHAT and FQNNGV.

The chain has TRBV11-2 and TRBJ2-1; D not certain. This TCR was recovered from a man aged 50 to 60 with COVID-19, enrolled during active disease. The sample taken for sequencing was peripheral blood. The CDR3 coding sequence is TGTGCCAGCAGCTTCGGTTCCGGGAATGAGCAGTTCTTC. This codes for CASSFGSGNEQFF.